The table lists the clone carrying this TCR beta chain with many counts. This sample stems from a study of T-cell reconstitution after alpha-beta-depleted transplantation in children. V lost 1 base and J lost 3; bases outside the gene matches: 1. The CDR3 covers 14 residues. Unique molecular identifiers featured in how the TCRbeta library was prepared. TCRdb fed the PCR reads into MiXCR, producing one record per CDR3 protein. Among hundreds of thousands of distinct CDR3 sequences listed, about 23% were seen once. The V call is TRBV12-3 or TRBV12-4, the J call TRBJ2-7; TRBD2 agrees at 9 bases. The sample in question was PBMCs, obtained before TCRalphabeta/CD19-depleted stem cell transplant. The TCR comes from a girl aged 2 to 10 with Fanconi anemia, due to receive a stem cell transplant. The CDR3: CASSLGTSVYEQYF. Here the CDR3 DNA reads TGTGCCAGCAGTTTAGGGACTAGCGTCTACGAGCAGTACTTC.